This TCR beta chain was identified in a study of cytomegalovirus exposure and HLA in healthy donors. Both 60 Vbeta primers and 13 Jbeta primers went into the PCR. The repertoire was sequenced with immunoSEQ multiplex PCR; TCRdb's copy has only in-frame clones and lacks some. The sample yields 250,000 to 350,000 clones, roughly 80% seen once. CDR3 size: 14 residues. The V end lost 6 bases, the J end lost 4 bases, and 15 bases lay between the germline ends. The germline V gene has CDR1 LNHDA and CDR2 SQIVND (reference sequence). The chain is built from TRBV19 and TRBJ2-5; TRBD1 is a possible D gene (6 bases). This receptor was obtained from a girl aged 2 to 9 in good health and CMV-seronegative. Sequences were obtained from PBMCs. CDR3 region: CASRVRQAAETQYF. DNA of the CDR3: TGTGCCAGTAGGGTTAGACAGGCAGCAGAGACCCAGTACTTC.